A selection of T cell receptor beta chains follows, all from one sample in a study of Ad26.COV2.S vaccination and SARS-CoV-2 variants. The data were produced by immunoSEQ multiplex PCR, yet TCRdb's version contains in-frame clones alone and is incomplete. Of about 350,000 clones listed, roughly 84% are singletons. The sequencing used peripheral blood, collected in a trial of Ad26.COV2.S vaccine versus placebo. These receptors came from a person aged 18-65 years who received the Ad26.COV2.S COVID-19 vaccine or a placebo. Each CDR3 is given with its conserved first and last residue. Part of the rows lack a size; the others show once, few, many or a class for expanded clones.

cdr3_aa v_call clone_size
CASSWVTGGNYGYTF TRBV5-6 -
CASSLTGAYEQYF TRBV7-8 few
CASSPDGGTGGYTF TRBV18 -
CASRPRTNSYNEQFF TRBV19 -
CASSADPSNQPQHF TRBV13 -
CASSGGGQAEAFF TRBV4-1 -
CASSQDLRVDGDEAFF TRBV4-1 -
CASSSNSNEQFF TRBV10-2 -
CASEWTGLGNTEAFF TRBV4-1 -
CAWTWEGYGYTF TRBV30 -
CASSQPAAVVYGYTF TRBV4-2 -
CASSYDRGNYEQYF TRBV6-5 -
CSVLSGTPSYEQYF TRBV29-1 -
CASSQNTGTGNTEAFF TRBV7-6 once
CAWGRGGTEAFF TRBV30 -
CASSQRLDSYNEQFF TRBV4-3 -
CASSQTSPDYGYTF TRBV4-3 -
CASSLQAHYSGNTIYF TRBV6-6 few
CAIRAAGGTEKLFF TRBV10-3 -
CASSEGTATYEQYF TRBV9 -
CATSAGESTQYF TRBV24-1 -
CASGTENEKLFF TRBV7-6 -
CASGLGQSSYNEQFF TRBV12-5 -